Below, 21 T cell receptor beta chains from the same sample are listed, as sequenced in a study of T cells in women clearing cervical HPV infection. Generated by immunoSEQ multiplex PCR, the TCRdb table keeps only in-frame clones and is missing some. The sample includes roughly 20,000 clones. The sample comprised blood buffy coat. These TCRs come from a woman between 18 and 70 years old with a cervical HPV16 infection that either progressed to CIN3+ or cleared (not recorded which).

In regard to this clone: Read data end 3 residues before the CDR3 end; the end is taken from the germline J gene. The chain couples TRBV5-4 to TRBJ1-1; 7 bases are a match to TRBD1. Germline loops: CDR1 SGHNT, CDR2 YYREEE (reference sequence). This CDR3 is 14 amino acids long. J was trimmed by 1 base and V by 4 bases; bases with no gene match: 4. CDR3 loop: CASSKQGTNTEAFF. The DNA read from the CDR3 is TGTGCCAGCAGCAAACAGGGGACGAACACTGAA.

As for this clone: The read terminates 3 residues ahead of where the CDR3 ends, so the germline J gene completes it. This rearrangement joins TRBV20-1 to TRBJ1-1; 7 bases map to TRBD1. The trim removed 3 bases at V and 0 bases at J, leaving 4 bases unmatched. This CDR3 spans 14 amino acids. Germline V lookup: CDR1 DFQATT, CDR2 SNEGSKA (reference sequence). CDR3 residues: CSARRGTVNTEAFF. The CDR3 DNA, read in part, is TGCAGTGCTAGGAGAGGGACAGTGAACACTGAA.

A note on this clone: From the germline J gene comes the end of the CDR3, since the read stops 3 residues before it. The chain couples TRBV19 to TRBJ1-4; D is uncertain. This CDR3 spans 14 amino acids. The germline CDR1 and CDR2 sequences are LNHDA and SQIVND (reference sequence). V lost 3 bases, J lost 5 bases, and 10 bases lay in between. The CDR3 bases that were read are TGTGCCAGTAGTATGGTTTCCCAGAATGAAAAA. This gives the protein CASSMVSQNEK. From start to end, the CDR3 is CASSMVSQNEKLFF. The complete variable domain, with remaining parts taken from reference TRBV19 and TRBJ1-4, reads DGGITQSPKYLFRKEGQNVTLSCEQNLNHDAMYWYRQDPGQGLRLIYYSQIVNDFQKGDIAEGYSVSREKKESFPLTVTSAQKNPTAFYLCASSMVSQNEKLFFGSGTQLSVL.

Regarding this clone: Sequencing ends 3 residues short of the CDR3 end; the germline J gene provides the rest. The chain employs TRBV7-9 and TRBJ2-3; perhaps TRBD2 as D (7 bases). Germline V lookup: CDR1 SEHNR, CDR2 FQNEAQ (reference sequence). The CDR3 runs to 15 residues. The chain's CDR3 is CASSFRRGGLETQYF. The covered CDR3 bases are TGTGCCAGCAGCTTCCGCAGGGGAGGGTTAGAGACG. The whole variable domain, remainder taken from reference TRBV7-9 and TRBJ2-3, is DTGVSQNPRHKITKRGQNVTFRCDPISEHNRLYWYRQTLGQGPEFLTYFQNEAQLEKSRLLSDRFSAERPKGSFSTLEIQRTEQGDSAMYLCASSFRRGGLETQYFGPGTRLTVL.

With respect to this clone: The DNA ends 3 residues before the CDR3 does, and the rest of the CDR3 is filled in from the germline J gene. This rearrangement joins TRBV27 to TRBJ2-2; D is ambiguous. V was trimmed by 5 bases and J by 4 bases, leaving 14 bases between them. Germline V gives CDR1 MNHEY, CDR2 SMNVEV (reference sequence). The CDR3 has 15 amino acids. Partial CDR3 DNA: TGTGCCAGCAGTCCGATCCCGCTAGTCACCGGGGAG. This codes for CASSPIPLVTGE. The whole CDR3 protein is CASSPIPLVTGELFF.

A note on this clone: The read terminates 3 residues before the CDR3 end, so the remaining end is supplied by the germline J gene. The rearrangement links TRBV7-3 to TRBJ1-5; D might be TRBD1 (5 bases). CDR3 length: 17 residues. The ends were cut back, 4 bases at V and 3 bases at J, with 19 bases in the middle. The germline V gene encodes CDR1 SGHTA and CDR2 FQGTGA. CDR3 bases read: TGTGCCAGCAGCTACCCAGGGTCCACTGCCCCCAATCAGCCC. Translated, it gives CASSYPGSTAPNQP. The full CDR3 sequence reads CASSYPGSTAPNQPQHF.

Note on this clone: The CDR3 end lies 3 residues beyond the end of the read and is filled in from the germline J gene. This chain joins TRBV19 and TRBJ2-2; the D gene is possibly TRBD2 (5 bases). CDR1 and CDR2 from the germline V gene are LNHDA and SQIVND (reference sequence). CDR3 length: 15 amino acids. CDR3 residues: CASSIARVEKEKLFF. Partial CDR3 DNA: TGTGCCAGTAGTATAGCGAGGGTGGAGAAGGAAAAG.

Of note for this clone: A junction boundary mismatches the germline segment, possibly from a read error. The read is 3 residues too short to cover the CDR3 end, so that end is filled in from the germline J gene. The chain carries TRBV4-2 and TRBJ2-7; no clear D. Germline V gene lookup returns CDR1 LGHNA and CDR2 YNFKEQ. The length of the CDR3 is 13 residues. CDR3: CASSQDSGYEQYF. The DNA read from the CDR3 is TGCGCCAGCAGCCAAGATTCGGGTTACGAG.

Concerning this clone: The read finishes 3 residues shy of the CDR3 end, and the germline J gene is used to complete it. The rearrangement uses TRBV6-2 or TRBV6-3 and TRBJ2-7, with 12 nucleotides matching TRBD2. V was pared by 5 bases and J by 2 bases, with 4 bases of the junction left unmatched. The CDR3 totals 15 residues. CDR1 MNHEY and CDR2 SVGEGT come from the germline V gene. CDR3 loop: CASSPPSGGAYEQYF. The CDR3 bases that were read are TGTGCCAGCAGTCCCCCTAGCGGGGGGGCCTACGAG.

As to this clone: With the read ending 3 residues before the CDR3 end, the germline J gene is used to fill in that end. J is TRBJ2-5 and V is TRBV4-2, with TRBD2 identical over 8 bases. The length of the CDR3 is 15 residues. The V gene end was trimmed by 0 bases and the J gene end by 4 bases; junction bases not matched to a gene: 4. CDR1 is LGHNA, CDR2 YNFKEQ, per germline. The CDR3 sequence is CASSQDPRGGETQYF. CDR3 DNA, as far as it was read: TGTGCCAGCAGCCAAGATCCCCGGGGGGGAGAGACC.

Notes on this clone: Relative to the germline gene, one junction end is altered; a read error may explain this. This sample also contains other DNA sequences that code for the same CDR3. CDR3 amino acids: CASSEEGQGNTEAFF. The sequenced CDR3 bases are TGTGCCAGTAGTGAAGAGGGACAGGGGAACACTGAA. The rearrangement joins TRBV6-1 to TRBJ1-1, with 9 bases identical to TRBD1. Read sequence stops 3 residues before the CDR3 end, and the germline J gene provides the missing end. Germline values: CDR1 MNHNS, CDR2 SASEGT. The CDR3 totals 15 residues.

With regard to this clone: The read stops 3 residues short of the end of the CDR3; the missing end is completed from the germline J gene. The J gene is TRBJ1-5, the V gene TRBV12-3 or TRBV12-4; 7 bases map to TRBD1. The V segment lost 5 bases and the J segment 5 bases; nucleotides outside the gene matches: 6. This CDR3 has 14 residues. The sequenced part of the CDR3 DNA is TGTGCCAGCAGTCACGGACAGGTTTATCAGCCC. This encodes CASSHGQVYQP. From start to end, the CDR3 is CASSHGQVYQPQHF.

Points on this clone: The read comes to an end 3 residues before the CDR3 does, leaving the germline J gene to fill in the end. The V call is TRBV28, the J call TRBJ2-5; 7 nucleotides match TRBD1. This CDR3 is built from 14 residues. In germline, CDR1 is MDHEN, CDR2 SYDVKM. The V gene end was trimmed by 5 bases and the J gene end by 2 bases; junction bases not matched to a gene: 5. Here the CDR3 reads CASSPPGQQETQYF. The CDR3 DNA, read in part, is TGTGCCAGCAGTCCTCCGGGACAGCAAGAGACC.

Points on this clone: The read terminates 3 residues before the CDR3 end, so the remaining end is supplied by the germline J gene. The V gene is TRBV11-3, the J gene TRBJ2-3; D is perhaps TRBD1 (5 bases). V lost 1 base, J lost 0 bases, and 8 bases lay in between. Germline values: CDR1 SGHNT, CDR2 YENEEA. The CDR3 covers 15 residues. CDR3 residues: CASSLGGGSTDTQYF. The sequenced CDR3 bases are TGTGCCAGCAGCTTAGGGGGCGGTAGCACAGATACG.

Note on this clone: The read ends 3 residues shy of where the CDR3 ends; the end is completed using the germline J gene. The same CDR3 can be traced to other DNA sequences in this sample. The V and J genes are TRBV20-1 and TRBJ2-7, with D possibly TRBD1 on 5 matching bases. V was shortened by 1 base and J by 0 bases, with 16 bases between the two germline ends. Germline loops: CDR1 DFQATT, CDR2 SNEGSKA (reference sequence). This CDR3 region has 16 residues. CDR3 in amino acids: CSARAIRQSSSYEQYF. CDR3 bases read: TGCAGTGCTAGAGCGATCAGACAGTCGAGCTCCTACGAG.

As regards this clone: The CDR3 end lies 3 residues beyond the end of the read and is filled in from the germline J gene. J is TRBJ2-1 and V is TRBV5-1; 9 nucleotides agree with TRBD1. CDR1 and CDR2 from the germline V gene are SGHRS and YFSETQ. The CDR3 length is 14 residues. The V gene end was trimmed by 3 bases and the J gene end by 7 bases; junction bases not matched to a gene: 5. The sequenced CDR3 bases are TGCGCCAGCAGCTGGGGACAGGGAGTGAATGAG. Protein: CASSWGQGVNE. The entire CDR3 protein reads CASSWGQGVNEQFF.

Partial CDR3 DNA: TGTGCCAGCTCGATCGGACTAGCGGGGTTGAATGAC. Amino acids: CASSIGLAGLND. In full, the CDR3 reads CASSIGLAGLNDYTF. V is TRBV18 and J is TRBJ1-2; no clear D. Read sequence stops 3 residues before the CDR3 end, and the germline J gene provides the missing end. The germline V gene encodes CDR1 KGHSH and CDR2 LQKENI. The CDR3 spans 15 residues.

Regarding this clone: The read halts 3 residues ahead of the CDR3 end, with the missing end drawn from the germline J gene. The chain uses TRBV30 and TRBJ2-7; weak D call: TRBD1 (5 bases). The CDR3 spans 13 residues. V was shortened by 3 bases and J by 4 bases, with 13 bases between the two germline ends. The germline CDR1 and CDR2 sequences are GTSNPN and SVGIG (reference sequence). CDR3 sequence: CAWRATGSYEQYF. Incomplete CDR3 DNA: TGTGCCTGGAGAGCTACAGGTTCTTACGAG.

About this clone itself: The CDR3 is cut off 3 residues early in the read; its end comes from the germline J gene. J is TRBJ1-3 and V is TRBV28; possible D gene TRBD1, 6 bases. V was clipped by 3 bases and J by 2 bases, with 11 bases between them. CDR1 and CDR2 (germline): MDHEN, SYDVKM. The CDR3 runs to 15 residues. The CDR3: CASSFPTGTGNTIYF. CDR3 DNA (partial): TGTGCCAGCAGTTTCCCCACAGGGACTGGAAACACC.

This clone ranks as medium-sized in terms of frequency. The DNA ends 3 residues before the CDR3 does, and the rest of the CDR3 is filled in from the germline J gene. This chain connects TRBV6-4 to TRBJ2-5, with 10 bases fitting TRBD2. Germline loops: CDR1 MRHNA, CDR2 SNTAGT. The CDR3 has 15 residues. V was clipped by 6 bases and J by 2 bases; unmatched bases: 6. The CDR3 bases that were read are TGTGCCAGCAGCTCCTCTAGCGGGGGTCAAGAGACC. This translates into CASSSSSGGQET. The full CDR3 protein is CASSSSSGGQETQYF.

To note about this clone: Read sequence stops 3 residues before the CDR3 end, and the germline J gene provides the missing end. The rearrangement joins TRBV4-1 to TRBJ2-2; D is undetermined. The CDR3 is 17 residues long. V gave up 0 bases and J gave up 4 bases, with 15 bases separating them. Germline V CDR1 and CDR2: MGHRA, YSYEKL. The CDR3 loop is CASSQEIWKGTTGELFF. CDR3 DNA, as far as it was read: TGCGCCAGCAGCCAAGAAATTTGGAAGGGTACCACCGGGGAG.